One T cell receptor beta chain is described in this entry. The time point: newly diagnosed GD, antithyroid drugs for less than 3 months. PBMCs were the source of the RNA used for TCR sequencing. This sample is drawn from a study of regulatory T cells in long-lasting Graves disease. Per the germline V gene, CDR1 is DFQATT and CDR2 is SNEGSKA (reference sequence). The CDR3 length is 14 residues. With 5 bases removed from V and 4 bases from J, the gap between germline ends came to 17 bases. Assembly of TCR beta libraries relied on iRepertoire HTBI primers together with Arm-PCR of CDR3 regions. Via MiXCR, TCRdb re-called the multiplex PCR reads, giving one row per CDR3 protein. Of hundreds of thousands of distinct CDR3 sequences listed, about 16% are singletons. Separately, the same data were catalogued under a study of T cells in Graves' hyperthyroidism and ophthalmopathy.

The rearrangement links TRBV20-1 to TRBJ1-2; D possibly corresponds to TRBD1 (6 bases). The receptor's source is a woman in her forties or fifties with Graves disease. Specimen: peripheral blood mononuclear cells (PBMCs), collected at new diagnosis, from a patient treated with antithyroid drugs. The CDR3: CSAGGAGALYGYTF. In DNA form, the CDR3 reads TGCAGTGCTGGGGGGGCAGGGGCCCTCTATGGCTACACCTTC.